This T cell receptor (beta chain) derives from a study of blood T cell repertoires in COVID-19. At the level of the study: Some COVID-19 samples were acute and others convalescent; all came from the United States, Italy and Spain. T cells, B-cell-depleted T cells, or PBMCs supplied cDNA or gDNA.

Trimming removed 2 bases from V and 8 bases from J; junction bases left unmatched: 5. The CDR3 is 13 residues long. The authors' processing: Using reference gene primer amplification, nucleated cell counts were estimated. Profiling relied on immunoSEQ multiplex PCR, and the TCRdb table lists in-frame clones only, not all of them. V, J and clone size are taken as reported in that table, and D and trimming were inferred from the DNA itself. The sample records fewer than 250,000 clones, about 80% being singletons. Sequences were obtained from peripheral blood. The V and J genes are TRBV12-3 or TRBV12-4 and TRBJ1-2; 7 positions match TRBD1. The receptor's source is a man between 60 and 70 years old with acute or convalescent COVID-19. CDR3 coding DNA: TGTGCCAGCAGTTTACAGGGGGGTACGGGCTACACCTTC. Translation gives CASSLQGGTGYTF.